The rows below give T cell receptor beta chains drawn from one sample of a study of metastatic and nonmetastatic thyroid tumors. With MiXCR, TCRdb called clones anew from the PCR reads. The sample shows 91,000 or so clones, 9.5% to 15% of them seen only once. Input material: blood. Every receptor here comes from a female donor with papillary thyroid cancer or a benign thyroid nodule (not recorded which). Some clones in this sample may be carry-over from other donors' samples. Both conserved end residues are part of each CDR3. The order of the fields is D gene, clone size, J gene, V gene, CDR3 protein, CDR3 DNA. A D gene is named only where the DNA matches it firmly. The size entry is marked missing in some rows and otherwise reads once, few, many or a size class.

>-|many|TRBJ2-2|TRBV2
CASTPITGELFF
TGTGCCAGCACCCCAATTACCGGGGAGCTGTTTTTT
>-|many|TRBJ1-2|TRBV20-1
CSASRRDGYTF
TGCAGTGCTAGTCGGAGGGATGGCTACACCTTC
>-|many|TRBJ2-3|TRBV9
CASSAYGLGNTQYF
TGTGCCAGCAGCGCCTATGGGCTGGGTAATACGCAGTATTTT
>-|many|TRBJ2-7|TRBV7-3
CASSLDGPYEQYF
TGTGCCAGCAGCTTAGATGGGCCCTACGAGCAGTACTTC
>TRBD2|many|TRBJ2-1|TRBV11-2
CASSTTSEGWNEQFF
TGTGCCAGCAGCACGACTAGCGAAGGTTGGAATGAGCAGTTCTTC
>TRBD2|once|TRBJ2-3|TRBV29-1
CSVERMAGVMDTRYF
TGCAGCGTTGAACGGATGGCGGGAGTAATGGATACGCGGTATTTT
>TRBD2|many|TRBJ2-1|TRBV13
CASSFSREGLEQFF
TGTGCCAGCAGCTTCTCGCGGGAGGGCCTTGAGCAGTTCTTC
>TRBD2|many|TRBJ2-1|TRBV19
CASSTSGLAGNEQFF
TGTGCCAGTAGTACCTCCGGACTAGCGGGAAATGAGCAGTTCTTC
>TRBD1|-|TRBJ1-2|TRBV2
CASSESGRGRGYTF
TGTGCCAGCAGTGAGTCGGGCAGGGGGAGAGGCTACACCTTC
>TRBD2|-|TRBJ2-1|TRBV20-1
CSAQLAGDYNEQFF
TGCAGTGCGCAACTAGCGGGAGATTACAATGAGCAGTTCTTC
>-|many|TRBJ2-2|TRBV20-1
CSARVGDGELFF
TGCAGTGCTAGAGTGGGGGACGGGGAGCTGTTTTTT
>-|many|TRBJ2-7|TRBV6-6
CASSYRDGYEQYF
TGTGCCAGCAGTTACCGAGACGGCTACGAGCAGTACTTC
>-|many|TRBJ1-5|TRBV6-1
CASTPRGDHQPQHF
TGTGCCAGCACCCCCCGGGGGGATCACCAGCCCCAGCATTTT
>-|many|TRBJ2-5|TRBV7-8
CASSLQRTLQETQYF
TGTGCCAGCAGCTTACAACGGACCCTCCAAGAGACCCAGTACTTC
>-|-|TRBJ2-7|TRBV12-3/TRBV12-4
CASSRGEPAKDNEQYF
TGTGCCAGCAGTCGCGGGGAGCCAGCCAAAGATAACGAGCAGTACTTC
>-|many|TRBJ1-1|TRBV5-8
CASSLGEGLLVAFF
TGTGCCAGCAGCTTGGGCGAGGGGCTCCTGGTTGCTTTCTTT
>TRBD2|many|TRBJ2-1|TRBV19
CASSTREGSHEQFF
TGTGCCAGTAGTACACGGGAGGGTTCCCATGAGCAGTTCTTC
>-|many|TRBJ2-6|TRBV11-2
CASSAGSYSGANVLTF
TGTGCCAGCAGCGCCGGCAGTTACTCTGGGGCCAACGTCCTGACTTTC
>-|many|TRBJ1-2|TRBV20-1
CSARDYDRNYGYTF
TGCAGTGCTAGAGACTACGACCGTAACTATGGCTACACCTTC
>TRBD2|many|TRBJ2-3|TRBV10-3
CAIRKREGRFTDTQYF
TGTGCCATCAGAAAGCGGGAGGGCCGGTTTACAGATACGCAGTATTTT